The 4 T cell receptor beta chains below were found in one sample sequenced in a study of blood T cell repertoires in COVID-19. TCRdb's table, derived via immunoSEQ multiplex PCR, lists solely in-frame clones and lacks some. This sample has about 410,000 clones, with 90% found just once. What was sequenced was PBMCs or T cells enriched from blood (not recorded which). These receptors were taken from a man aged 18 to 35 who had recovered from COVID-19.

V and J are TRBV2 and TRBJ1-4, with 7 bases aligning to TRBD1. The CDR3 consists of 15 residues. Trimming removed 7 bases from V and 8 bases from J; junction bases left unmatched: 13. Germline V lookup: CDR1 SNHLY, CDR2 FYNNEI. The CDR3, as DNA: TGTGCCAGCATTGCTCGGACAGGTAACCTCGAAAAACTGTTTTTT. This encodes CASIARTGNLEKLFF.

This clone was detected only a few times. The chain combines TRBV19 with TRBJ1-5; D possibly corresponds to TRBD1 (5 bases). The germline CDR1 and CDR2 sequences are LNHDA and SQIVND (reference sequence). Trimming removed 5 bases from V and 3 bases from J, with 20 bases in between. This CDR3 comprises 17 residues. The CDR3 loop reads CASSSQIGSRVNQPQHF. The CDR3 DNA reads TGTGCCAGTAGTTCCCAAATAGGGTCCAGGGTCAATCAGCCCCAGCATTTT.

The chain couples TRBV27 to TRBJ2-1; tentatively, D is TRBD1 (6 bases). Germline CDR1 reads MNHEY; CDR2 reads SMNVEV (reference sequence). This CDR3 has 15 residues. The ends were cut back, 9 bases at V and 2 bases at J, with 17 bases in the middle. The CDR3 DNA reads as TGTGCCAGTCAAGTAGGGGGTAGGGCCTACAATGAGCAGTTCTTC. Protein: CASQVGGRAYNEQFF.

The chain couples TRBV19 to TRBJ1-2; perhaps TRBD1 as D (6 bases). Trimming left V 7 bases short and J 7 bases short, with 19 bases between. CDR1 and CDR2 (germline): LNHDA, SQIVND (reference sequence). The length of the CDR3 is 14 residues. CDR3 sequence (DNA): TGTGCCAGTAAGAAGGGCAACAGGGAGGGTGGCTACACCTTC. It specifies CASKKGNREGGYTF.